Given below is one T cell receptor beta chain in context. Its antigen is unknown. Germline and junction disagree at one end, which may indicate a read error. The V gene's germline CDR1 is MDHEN and CDR2 SYDVKM. This CDR3 is 14 amino acids long. This entry comes from a study of OX40 agonist ivuxolimab in advanced cancers. Study-wide results and limits: Researchers report that CD8+ T cells had, on average, more expanded clones than CD4+.

Only in-frame clones appear in the TCRdb table, and some are missing; sequencing was by immunoSEQ multiplex PCR. The table shows some 90,000 clones, with 75% to 95% occurring only once. The specimen comprised CD4+ or CD8+ T cells sorted from blood, sampled in a trial of the OX40 agonist ivuxolimab. This chain links TRBV28 with TRBJ1-2, with 7 bases aligning to TRBD1. This TCR came from an adult with an advanced solid tumor such as melanoma, head and neck, liver or kidney cancer. CDR3 nucleotide sequence: TGTGCCAGCACTCCCCCCTCCGGGACAGCCCAACAGGACTTC. Protein product: CASTPPSGTAQQDF.